Presented here are 19 T cell receptor beta chains from one specimen sequenced in a study of T cell responses to AZD1222 COVID-19 vaccine. Produced via immunoSEQ multiplex PCR; TCRdb's table is partial and in-frame only. The sample has 100,000 or so clones; 70% to 90% are singletons. Here the sequenced sample was peripheral blood, taken on day 0 of AZD1222 vaccination. The source is an adult in good health.

The V call is TRBV7-3, the J call TRBJ2-7; TRBD2 aligns across 10 bases. The germline V gene has CDR1 SGHTA and CDR2 FQGTGA. V shed 2 bases, J shed 0 bases, and the junction held 4 bases outside the gene matches. The CDR3 runs 16 residues. The CDR3 spells CASSLYGLADSYEQYF. In DNA form, the CDR3 reads TGTGCCAGCAGCTTATACGGACTAGCGGACTCCTACGAGCAGTACTTC.

V and J are TRBV3-1 (or the pseudogene TRBV3-2) and TRBJ1-2; the match to TRBD1 covers 10 bases. V shed 2 bases, J shed 0 bases, and the junction held 3 bases outside the gene matches. Germline lookup yields CDR1 LGHDT and CDR2 YNNKEL (reference sequence). This CDR3 region has 16 residues. CDR3 DNA: TGTGCCAGCAGCCAAACCGGGACAGGGGCTAACTATGGCTACACCTTC. It encodes CASSQTGTGANYGYTF.

The J gene is TRBJ2-2, the V gene TRBV5-1; 8 nucleotides align to TRBD1. The CDR3 is 15 amino acids. The V gene's germline CDR1 is SGHRS and CDR2 YFSETQ. Unmatched junction bases numbered 10, after V lost 9 bases and J lost 3 bases. The CDR3 loop reads CATTTGQAHTGELFF. In DNA, the CDR3 is TGCGCCACTACGACGGGACAGGCGCACACCGGGGAGCTGTTTTTT. The full variable domain, its missing parts supplied by reference TRBV5-1 and TRBJ2-2, is KAGVTQTPRYLIKTRGQQVTLSCSPISGHRSVSWYQQTPGQGLQFLFEYFSETQRNKGNFPGRFSGRQFSNSRSEMNVSTLELGDSALYLCATTTGQAHTGELFFGEGSRLTVL.

This chain joins TRBV23-1 and TRBJ1-1; weak D call: TRBD1 (6 bases). Being an ORF, TRBV23-1 has a function that is uncertain. V lost 2 bases, J lost 3 bases, and 19 bases lay in between. The CDR3 is 17 residues long. CDR3 protein: CASSQARNPGAYTEAFF. The CDR3 region has the DNA TGCGCCAGCAGTCAAGCCAGGAACCCGGGGGCCTACACTGAAGCTTTCTTT.

This chain connects TRBV19 to TRBJ2-7; 13 bases agree with TRBD2. The germline CDR1 and CDR2 sequences are LNHDA and SQIVND (reference sequence). CDR3 length equals 15 residues. Losses at the gene ends were 6 bases for V and 5 bases for J; bases not matched to a gene: 7. The DNA for the CDR3 is TGTGCCAGTAGCCGAGGACTAGCGGGAGACAACGAGCAGTACTTC. Translation: CASSRGLAGDNEQYF.

The genes are TRBV28 and TRBJ2-3; 10 nucleotides agree with TRBD2. This CDR3 region has 17 residues. V was clipped by 4 bases and J by 3 bases; unmatched bases: 10. Germline V gives CDR1 MDHEN, CDR2 SYDVKM. The CDR3 sequence: CASSSGTSVTRTDTQYF. The DNA for the CDR3 is TGTGCCAGCAGTTCCGGGACTAGCGTTACCAGGACAGATACGCAGTATTTT.

The V gene is TRBV5-1, the J gene TRBJ1-4, with D unclear. CDR1 and CDR2 (germline): SGHRS, YFSETQ. This CDR3 is built from 16 residues. Trimming removed 4 bases at V and 0 bases at J, with 13 bases between. The CDR3 reads CASSLRTRATNEKLFF. Here the CDR3 DNA reads TGCGCCAGCAGCCTACGGACCCGAGCAACTAATGAAAAACTGTTTTTT.

V is TRBV6-5 and J is TRBJ1-1; TRBD1 aligns across 7 bases. The CDR3 covers 14 residues. Germline V lookup: CDR1 MNHEY, CDR2 SVGAGI. V lost 4 bases to trimming and J lost 1 base; unmatched junction nucleotides: 3. The CDR3 DNA is TGTGCCAGCAGTTCGACAGGGAAGAACACTGAAGCTTTCTTT. Protein: CASSSTGKNTEAFF.

The J gene is TRBJ1-6, the V gene TRBV28, with TRBD1 matching over 7 bases. From germline, CDR1 is MDHEN and CDR2 SYDVKM. This CDR3 is 15 amino acids long. With V trimmed by 3 bases and J by 7 bases, 6 bases remained unmatched. This chain's CDR3 is CASSFATGRNSPLHF. In DNA, the CDR3 is TGTGCCAGCAGTTTCGCGACAGGGAGAAATTCACCCCTCCACTTT.

The rearrangement links TRBV30 to TRBJ1-6; possibly TRBD1 for D (5 bases). The ends were cut back, 0 bases at V and 10 bases at J, with 19 bases in the middle. CDR3 length: 16 amino acids. CDR1 is GTSNPN, CDR2 SVGIG, per germline (reference sequence). The CDR3 DNA reads TGTGCCTGGAGTGTGCTCGCCAGACAGTGGAGATCACCCCTCCACTTT. Amino acid sequence: CAWSVLARQWRSPLHF.

V gene TRBV19 combines with J gene TRBJ2-4; TRBD1 agrees at 7 bases. The CDR3 sequence is 14 residues long. Germline V gene data show CDR1 as LNHDA and CDR2 as SQIVND (reference sequence). Losses at the gene ends were 3 bases for V and 4 bases for J; bases not matched to a gene: 3. CDR3 sequence reads: CASSIPGQKNIQYF. CDR3 sequence (DNA): TGTGCCAGTAGTATTCCGGGACAGAAAAACATTCAGTACTTC.

This chain uses TRBV7-2 with TRBJ1-1, with 8 bases lining up with TRBD1. CDR1 is SGHTA, CDR2 FQGNSA, per germline. The CDR3 has 14 residues. The V gene end was trimmed by 5 bases and the J gene end by 6 bases; junction bases not matched to a gene: 8. As DNA, the CDR3 is TGTGCCAGCAGCCTCTCGACAGGGGCGGCTGAAGCTTTCTTT. This gives the protein CASSLSTGAAEAFF. The whole variable domain, remainder taken from reference TRBV7-2 and TRBJ1-1, is GAGVSQSPSNKVTEKGKDVELRCDPISGHTALYWYRQSLGQGLEFLIYFQGNSAPDKSGLPSDRFSAERTGGSVSTLTIQRTQQEDSAVYLCASSLSTGAAEAFFGQGTRLTVV.

V is TRBV2 and J is TRBJ1-3; D is uncertain. Germline assignment: CDR1 SNHLY and CDR2 FYNNEI. The CDR3 is made up of 16 amino acids. Trimming removed 6 bases from V and 0 bases from J, with 15 bases in between. CDR3 amino acids: CASSDSDAFSGNTIYF. CDR3 DNA: TGTGCCAGCAGCGATAGTGATGCGTTCTCTGGAAACACCATATATTTT. Drawing the rest from reference TRBV2 and TRBJ1-3, the complete variable domain is EPEVTQTPSHQVTQMGQEVILRCVPISNHLYFYWYRQILGQKVEFLVSFYNNEISEKSEIFDDQFSVERPDGSNFTLKIRSTKLEDSAMYFCASSDSDAFSGNTIYFGEGSWLTVV.

This chain joins TRBV30 and TRBJ1-1; D remains unclear. This CDR3 has 13 amino acids. V was clipped by 0 bases and J by 0 bases, with 5 bases between them. CDR1 is GTSNPN, CDR2 SVGIG, per germline (reference sequence). The CDR3: CAWSVAVNTEAFF. In nucleotides, the CDR3 is TGTGCCTGGAGTGTAGCTGTGAACACTGAAGCTTTCTTT.

This rearrangement joins TRBV7-9 to TRBJ2-7; 7 bases line up with TRBD2. V lost 5 bases to trimming and J lost 7 bases; unmatched junction nucleotides: 8. This CDR3 spans 13 amino acids. Germline lookup yields CDR1 SEHNR and CDR2 FQNEAQ (reference sequence). The CDR3 here is CASSNDRTREQYF. The CDR3, as DNA: TGTGCCAGCAGCAACGATCGGACTAGAGAGCAGTACTTC.

The chain links TRBV2 to TRBJ2-1; D is ambiguous. This CDR3 contains 11 residues. V dropped 10 bases and J dropped 7 bases, with 11 bases sitting between them. Germline CDR1 reads SNHLY; CDR2 reads FYNNEI. CDR3 protein: CANLRVNEQFF. CDR3 nucleotide sequence: TGTGCCAACCTTAGGGTAAATGAGCAGTTCTTC.

The rearrangement links TRBV5-1 to TRBJ2-1; 7 positions match TRBD2. CDR3 size: 15 residues. V lost 4 bases and J lost 4; bases outside the gene matches: 8. Germline-derived CDR1 and CDR2 are SGHRS and YFSETQ. The CDR3, as DNA: TGCGCCAGCAGCCTCATGAACGGGAGGTACAATGAGCAGTTCTTC. Its protein product is CASSLMNGRYNEQFF.

This clone has only one observation. CDR3 region: CASSRTGTDFYGYTF. The CDR3 region has the DNA TGTGCCAGCAGCCGCACGGGGACTGATTTCTATGGCTACACCTTC. J is TRBJ1-2 and V is TRBV3-1 (or the pseudogene TRBV3-2), with D possibly being TRBD1 (5 bases). Trimming took 4 bases from V and 4 from J, leaving 16 bases between them. The V gene's germline CDR1 is LGHDT and CDR2 YNNKEL (reference sequence). This CDR3 contains 15 residues.

The V and J genes are TRBV19 and TRBJ2-2; TRBD1 is a possible D gene (5 bases). CDR3 size: 15 residues. The germline CDR1 and CDR2 sequences are LNHDA and SQIVND (reference sequence). V was trimmed by 10 bases and J by 6 bases, leaving 21 bases between them. The chain's CDR3 is CATKFPQGRAGELFF. DNA of the CDR3: TGTGCCACCAAATTCCCGCAGGGCAGGGCCGGGGAGCTGTTTTTT.